This T cell receptor beta chain was recorded in a study of T cell clonality in common variable immunodeficiency. Study-level results: In common variable immunodeficiency, TCR beta chains reportedly carried fewer deletions and N-nucleotide insertions. The cause of increased CVID clonality remains unclear without subpopulation sequencing. Compared with controls, CVID subjects had fewer shared TCRbeta clones.

The J segment lost 1 base and the V segment lost 4 bases, leaving 4 bases of the junction unmatched. The CDR3 has 14 residues. CDR1 SGHRS and CDR2 YFSETQ come from the germline V gene. Only in-frame clones appear in the TCRdb table, and some are missing; sequencing was by immunoSEQ multiplex PCR. This sample carries roughly 29,000 clones, none of them present only once. Notes on this clone: Its antigen remains unidentified. The read stops 3 residues short of the end of the CDR3; the missing end is completed from the germline J gene.

Blood samples were heparinized, about 4.5 to 8 ml per donor. The rearrangement uses TRBV5-1 and TRBJ2-7, with TRBD2 matching 8 bases. The sequence derives from a person between 18 and 75 years old in good health. The sample consisted of peripheral blood mononuclear cells. The CDR3 sequence: CASSPGGGSYEQYF. The sequenced part of the CDR3 DNA is TGCGCCAGCAGCCCCGGGGGGGGGTCCTACGAG. Supplemented by reference TRBV5-1 and TRBJ2-7, the full variable domain reads KAGVTQTPRYLIKTRGQQVTLSCSPISGHRSVSWYQQTPGQGLQFLFEYFSETQRNKGNFPGRFSGRQFSNSRSEMNVSTLELGDSALYLCASSPGGGSYEQYFGPGTRLTVT.